These T cell receptor beta chains were read from a single sample in a study of blood T cell repertoires in COVID-19. Here immunoSEQ multiplex PCR was the method, and the copy in TCRdb shows in-frame clones only, minus some. The top ten hold roughly 2.9% of the sample, which has about 130,000 clones, approximately 90% seen once. Input material: peripheral blood. Every receptor here comes from a man between 60 and 70 years old with active or convalescent COVID-19. CDR3s include the opening cysteine and the closing phenylalanine or tryptophan. D genes are given only for firm matches. The size of a clone is reported for some rows only, either as once, few or many, or as a class for expanded clones.

v_gene: TRBV6-4
j_gene: TRBJ1-1
abundance: few
d_gene: TRBD1
CDR3nt: TGTGCCAGCAAGGAGGACAGGGACAACACTGAAGCTTTCTTT
CDR3aa: CASKEDRDNTEAFF

v_gene: TRBV5-6
j_gene: TRBJ2-7
abundance: few
d_gene: NA
CDR3nt: TGTGCCAGCAGCTTTGACAGAGCCCACGAGCAGTACTTC
CDR3aa: CASSFDRAHEQYF

v_gene: TRBV19
j_gene: TRBJ2-5
abundance: NA
d_gene: NA
CDR3nt: TGTGCCAGTAGTATAATCGGGCGCGGGCCCAAAGAGACCCAGTACTTC
CDR3aa: CASSIIGRGPKETQYF

v_gene: TRBV7-9
j_gene: TRBJ2-7
abundance: few
d_gene: NA
CDR3nt: TGTGCCAGCAGCCCCACGTCAGGGCCCAAGCAGTACTTC
CDR3aa: CASSPTSGPKQYF

v_gene: TRBV24-1
j_gene: TRBJ2-3
abundance: NA
d_gene: NA
CDR3nt: TGTGCCACCAGTAGAGGAGGGGTAAATACGCAGTATTTT
CDR3aa: CATSRGGVNTQYF

v_gene: TRBV28
j_gene: TRBJ2-1
abundance: once
d_gene: NA
CDR3nt: TGTGCCAGCAGTTCAGATTTGACAGGAAGCAACAATGAGCAGTTCTTC
CDR3aa: CASSSDLTGSNNEQFF

v_gene: TRBV9
j_gene: TRBJ2-7
abundance: NA
d_gene: TRBD1
CDR3nt: TGTGCCAGCAGCATCCGGGACAGCTCCTACGAGCAGTACTTC
CDR3aa: CASSIRDSSYEQYF

v_gene: TRBV14
j_gene: TRBJ1-6
abundance: NA
d_gene: NA
CDR3nt: TGTGCCAGCAGCCAAGATTCTGGGGCAGGAAATTCACCCCTCCACTTT
CDR3aa: CASSQDSGAGNSPLHF

v_gene: TRBV5-4
j_gene: TRBJ2-2
abundance: NA
d_gene: TRBD2
CDR3nt: TGTGCCAGCAGGGAGGGACTAGCCAACACCGGGGAGCTGTTTTTT
CDR3aa: CASREGLANTGELFF

v_gene: TRBV19
j_gene: TRBJ1-1
abundance: NA
d_gene: TRBD1
CDR3nt: TGTGCCAGTAGCACAGGGGCCCTAAGTTTGGGTGAAGCTTTCTTT
CDR3aa: CASSTGALSLGEAFF

v_gene: TRBV7-3
j_gene: TRBJ2-3
abundance: NA
d_gene: TRBD1
CDR3nt: TGTGCCAGCTCCGGGACAGGGGGCCCAGATACGCAGTATTTT
CDR3aa: CASSGTGGPDTQYF

v_gene: TRBV30
j_gene: TRBJ1-2
abundance: once
d_gene: TRBD1
CDR3nt: TGTGCCTGGAGTAGACAGGGGGCGATTGGCTACACCTTC
CDR3aa: CAWSRQGAIGYTF

v_gene: TRBV28
j_gene: TRBJ1-5
abundance: NA
d_gene: NA
CDR3nt: TGTGCCAGCAGTTTATTTTCCGGCGGGCAGCCCCAGCATTTT
CDR3aa: CASSLFSGGQPQHF